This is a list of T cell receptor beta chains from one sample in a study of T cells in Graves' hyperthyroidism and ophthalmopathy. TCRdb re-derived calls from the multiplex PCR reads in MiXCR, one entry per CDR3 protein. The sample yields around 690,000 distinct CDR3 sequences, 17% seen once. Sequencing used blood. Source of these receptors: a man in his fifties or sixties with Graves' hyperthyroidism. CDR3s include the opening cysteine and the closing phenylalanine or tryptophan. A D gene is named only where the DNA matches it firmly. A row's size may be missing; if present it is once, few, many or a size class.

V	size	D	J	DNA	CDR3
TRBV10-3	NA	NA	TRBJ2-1	TGTGCCATCAGCCCACTGCTGGGGATGAATGAGCAGTTCTTC	CAISPLLGMNEQFF
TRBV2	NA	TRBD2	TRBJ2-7	TGTGCCAGCCCGGGACTAGCGGCGCCCTACGAGCAGTACTTC	CASPGLAAPYEQYF
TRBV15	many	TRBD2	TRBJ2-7	TGTGCCACCAGCAGAGACCGGACTAGCGGGATCCTTTACGAGCAGTACTTC	CATSRDRTSGILYEQYF
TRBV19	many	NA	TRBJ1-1	TGTGCCAGTCACGACAGGTATGGGGCTGAAGCTTTCTTT	CASHDRYGAEAFF
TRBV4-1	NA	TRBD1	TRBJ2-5	TGCGCCAGCAGCCAAGAATGGGACAGCCTACAAGAGACCCAGTACTTC	CASSQEWDSLQETQYF
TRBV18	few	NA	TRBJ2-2	TGTGCCAGCTCCCCGCGTACGACGGACACCGGGGAGCTGTTTTTT	CASSPRTTDTGELFF
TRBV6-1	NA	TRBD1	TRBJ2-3	TGTGCCACGAAAGGACAGGGCACAGATACGCAGTATTTT	CATKGQGTDTQYF
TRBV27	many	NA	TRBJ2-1	TGTGCCAGCAGTTTTGGGGGAAAGAATGAGCAGTTCTTC	CASSFGGKNEQFF
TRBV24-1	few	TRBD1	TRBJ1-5	TGTGCCACCAGTGATTCACAGGGGGTGGGCAATCAGCCCCAGCATTTT	CATSDSQGVGNQPQHF
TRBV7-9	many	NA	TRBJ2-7	TGTGCCAGCAGCTTACTGGAAGCCCCATACGAGCAGTACTTC	CASSLLEAPYEQYF
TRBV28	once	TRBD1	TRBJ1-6	TGTGCCAGCAGTACGGCGGACAGGTCGAATTCACCCCTCCACTTT	CASSTADRSNSPLHF
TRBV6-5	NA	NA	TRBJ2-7	TGTGCCAGCAGTTACTCGAATTTCGGGGTTATCGACGAGCAGTACTTC	CASSYSNFGVIDEQYF
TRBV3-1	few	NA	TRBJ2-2	TGTGCCAGCAGCCAAGCTCCTACTAGCAACGGGGAGCTGTTTTTT	CASSQAPTSNGELFF
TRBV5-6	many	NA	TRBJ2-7	TGTGCCAGCAGCTTGGGCGGACAGCGCTACGAGCAGTACTTC	CASSLGGQRYEQYF
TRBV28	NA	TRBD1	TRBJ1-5	TGTGCCAGCAGACTTCAGGGGGATCAGCCCCAGCATTTT	CASRLQGDQPQHF
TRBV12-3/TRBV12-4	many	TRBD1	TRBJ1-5	TGTGCCAGTCAGGACAGGGCGAAGGATCAGCCCCAGCATTTT	CASQDRAKDQPQHF
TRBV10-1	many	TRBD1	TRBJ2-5	TGCGCCAGCAGTGAGAAGACAGGGGGTCAAGAGACCCAGTACTTC	CASSEKTGGQETQYF
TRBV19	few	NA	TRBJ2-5	TGTGCCAGTAGTATAGACCAGGGGAGTTGGGAAGAGACCCAGTACTTC	CASSIDQGSWEETQYF
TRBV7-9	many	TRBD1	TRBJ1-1	TGTGCCAGCAGCCCAGGTTTAGACAGGGGACATTTAGCTTTCTTT	CASSPGLDRGHLAFF
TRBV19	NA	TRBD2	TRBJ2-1	TGTGCCAGTAGCTTTAAGCGGGAGGAGCAGTTCTTC	CASSFKREEQFF
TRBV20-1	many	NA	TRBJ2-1	TGCAGTGCTAGATTGTCCCGCACCTCCTACAATGAGCAGTTCTTC	CSARLSRTSYNEQFF
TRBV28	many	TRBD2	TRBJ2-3	TGTGCCAGCAGGGTACTAGCGGGACGCACAGATACGCAGTATTTT	CASRVLAGRTDTQYF
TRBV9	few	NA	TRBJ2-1	TGTGCCAGCAGCGTAGAAGTCAGGGGACCCTACAATGAGCAGTTCTTC	CASSVEVRGPYNEQFF
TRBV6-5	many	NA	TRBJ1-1	TGTGCCAGCAGTTACAGGGGGGCGATCGCTGAAGCTTTCTTT	CASSYRGAIAEAFF
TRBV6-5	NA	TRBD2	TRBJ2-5	TGTGCCAGCAGTTACTTAGCGGGAGGGACCCAGTACTTC	CASSYLAGGTQYF
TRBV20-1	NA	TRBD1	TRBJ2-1	TGCAGTGCTCGGACAGGGGGCACCGGGAACTCCTACAATGAGCAGTTCTTC	CSARTGGTGNSYNEQFF
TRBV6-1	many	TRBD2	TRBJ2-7	TGTGCCAGCAGTAACCCCCGGACTAGCGGAGACTACGAGCAGTACTTC	CASSNPRTSGDYEQYF
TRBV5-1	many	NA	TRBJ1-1	TGCGCCAGCAGCTTGTTAAGGGGTTTGGACACTGAAGCTTTCTTT	CASSLLRGLDTEAFF
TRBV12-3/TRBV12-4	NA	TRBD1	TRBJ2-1	TGTGCCAGCAAAATCAGGGGGCGATCCTACAATGAGCAGTTCTTC	CASKIRGRSYNEQFF
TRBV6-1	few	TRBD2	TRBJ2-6	TGTGCCAGCAGTAGGGAGGGACGTTCTGGGGCCAACGTCCTGACTTTC	CASSREGRSGANVLTF
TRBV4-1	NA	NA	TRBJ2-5	TGCGCCAGCAGCTCGATGACCGAACAAGCGACCCAGTACTTC	CASSSMTEQATQYF
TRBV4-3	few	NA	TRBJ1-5	TGCGCCAGCAGCCAAGATGGCCGCGGGGATCAGCCCCAGCATTTT	CASSQDGRGDQPQHF